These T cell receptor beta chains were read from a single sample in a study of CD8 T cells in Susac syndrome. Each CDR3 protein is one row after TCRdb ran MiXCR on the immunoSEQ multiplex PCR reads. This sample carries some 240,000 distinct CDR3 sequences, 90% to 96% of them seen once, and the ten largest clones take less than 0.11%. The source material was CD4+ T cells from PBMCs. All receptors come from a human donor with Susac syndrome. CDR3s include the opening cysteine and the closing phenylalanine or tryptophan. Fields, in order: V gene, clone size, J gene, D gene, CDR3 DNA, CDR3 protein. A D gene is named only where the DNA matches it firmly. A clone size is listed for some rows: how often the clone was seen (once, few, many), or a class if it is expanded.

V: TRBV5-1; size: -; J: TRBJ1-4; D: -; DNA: TGCGCCAGCAGCTCGGGGAAGAAACTGTTTTTT; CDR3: CASSSGKKLFF
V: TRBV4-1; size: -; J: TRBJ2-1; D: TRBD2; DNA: TGCGCCAGCAGCCAAGAGGTAGTAGCGGGAGGCGGAAATGAGCAGTTCTTC; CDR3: CASSQEVVAGGGNEQFF
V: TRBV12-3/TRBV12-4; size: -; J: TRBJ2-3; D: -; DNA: TGTGCTAGCCGGCCCCAGCCCGCAGATACGCAGTATTTT; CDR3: CASRPQPADTQYF
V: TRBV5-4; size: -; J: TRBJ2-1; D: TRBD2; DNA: TGTGCCAGCAGCCCGGGACTAGTAAATGAGCAGTTCTTC; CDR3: CASSPGLVNEQFF
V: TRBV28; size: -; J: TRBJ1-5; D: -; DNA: TGTGCCAGCAGTTTAGGCGACAGAAATCAGCCCCAGCATTTT; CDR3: CASSLGDRNQPQHF
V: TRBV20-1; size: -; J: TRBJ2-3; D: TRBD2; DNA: TGCAGTGCTAGCCCATCGGCTAGCGGGTTGTTTGGAGGAGATACGCAGTATTTT; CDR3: CSASPSASGLFGGDTQYF
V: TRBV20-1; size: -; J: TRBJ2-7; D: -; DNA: TGCAGTGCTTCGTCGGTTTCCTACGAGCAGTACTTC; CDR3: CSASSVSYEQYF
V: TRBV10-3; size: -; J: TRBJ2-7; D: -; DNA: TGTGCCATCAGTGAACTCAGAGCGGAACCCTACGAGCAGTACTTC; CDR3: CAISELRAEPYEQYF
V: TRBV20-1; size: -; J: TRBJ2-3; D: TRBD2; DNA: TGCAGTGCTAGAGATGGCCTAGCGGGCCCATGGGATACGCAGTATTTT; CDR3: CSARDGLAGPWDTQYF
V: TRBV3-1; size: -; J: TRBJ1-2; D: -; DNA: TGTGCCAGCAGCCCTGGAACCTCCTTTGGCTACACCTTC; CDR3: CASSPGTSFGYTF
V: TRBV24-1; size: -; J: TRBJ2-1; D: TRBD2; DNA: TGTGCCACCAGTGCGGGACTAGCGGGACCGTCCTCCTACAATGAGCAGTTCTTC; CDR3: CATSAGLAGPSSYNEQFF
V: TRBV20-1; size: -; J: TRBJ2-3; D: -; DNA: TGCAGTGCTTGGGGTGGCACAGATACGCAGTATTTT; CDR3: CSAWGGTDTQYF
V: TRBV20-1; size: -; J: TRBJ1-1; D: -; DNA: TGCAGTGCTAGAACCAACGGGGGAGGTGAAGCTTTCTTT; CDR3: CSARTNGGGEAFF
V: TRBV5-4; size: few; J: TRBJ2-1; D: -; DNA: TGTGCCAGCAGCCTCCTCAATGAGCAGTTCTTC; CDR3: CASSLLNEQFF
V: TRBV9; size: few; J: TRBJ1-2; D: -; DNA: TGTGCCAGCAGCGTGGATTCCTATGGCTACACCTTC; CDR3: CASSVDSYGYTF
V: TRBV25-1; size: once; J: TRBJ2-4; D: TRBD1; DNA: TGTGCCAGCAGCCCAGACAGGGGTTGGTTCATTCAGTACTTC; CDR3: CASSPDRGWFIQYF
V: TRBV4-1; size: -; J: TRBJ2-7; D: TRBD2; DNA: TGCGCCAGCAGCCAAGGAGCTAGCGGGAGGGCCATAGATGCTTACGAGCAGTACTTC; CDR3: CASSQGASGRAIDAYEQYF
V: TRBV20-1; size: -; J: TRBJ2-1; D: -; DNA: TGCAGTGCTAGGAGGGGTGAGCAGTTCTTC; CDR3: CSARRGEQFF
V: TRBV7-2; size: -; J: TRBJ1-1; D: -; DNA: TGTGCCAGCAGCACGGCCGGAAATAGGCGCACTGAAGCTTTCTTT; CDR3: CASSTAGNRRTEAFF
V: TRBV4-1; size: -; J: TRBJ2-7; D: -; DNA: TGCGCCAGCAGCCAAGTTGGGAACACCTACGAGCAGTACTTC; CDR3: CASSQVGNTYEQYF
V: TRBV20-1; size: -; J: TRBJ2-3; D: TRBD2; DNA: TGCAGTGCTAGTCGGACTAGCGGGAGACCAAGAGGAGATACGCAGTATTTT; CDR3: CSASRTSGRPRGDTQYF
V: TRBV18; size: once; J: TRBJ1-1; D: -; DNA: TGTGCCAGCTCACCACCTAGTGGCCCTGAAGCTTTCTTT; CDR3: CASSPPSGPEAFF
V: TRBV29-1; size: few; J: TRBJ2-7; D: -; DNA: TGCAGCGTTGTTGGAGTTTACGAGCAGTACTTC; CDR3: CSVVGVYEQYF
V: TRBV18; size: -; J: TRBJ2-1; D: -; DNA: TGTGCCAGCTCACCAGCGTCGTCCAAGGAGGGTGAGCAGTTCTTC; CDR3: CASSPASSKEGEQFF
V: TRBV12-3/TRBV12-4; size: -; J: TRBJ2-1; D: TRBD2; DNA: TGTGCCAGCAGTTCCAGCCGACTAGCGGGTTACAATGAGCAGTTCTTC; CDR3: CASSSSRLAGYNEQFF
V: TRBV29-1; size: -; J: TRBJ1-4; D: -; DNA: TGCAGCGTTGGAACACCTGCAACTAATGAAAAACTGTTTTTT; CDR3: CSVGTPATNEKLFF
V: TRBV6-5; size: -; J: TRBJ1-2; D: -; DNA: TGTGCCAGCAGTTACTCGCCCATTATCTATGGCTACACCTTC; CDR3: CASSYSPIIYGYTF
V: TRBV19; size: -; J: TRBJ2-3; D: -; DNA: TGTGCCAGTAGTGGAGAGTGGCGCACAGATACGCAGTATTTT; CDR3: CASSGEWRTDTQYF
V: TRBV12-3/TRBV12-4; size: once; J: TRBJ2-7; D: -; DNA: TGTGCCAGCAGTTTTTATGCCGAGCAGTACTTC; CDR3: CASSFYAEQYF
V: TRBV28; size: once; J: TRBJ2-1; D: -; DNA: TGTGCCAGCAGCGCGGACGGCCCTAAGTACTTCTTC; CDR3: CASSADGPKYFF
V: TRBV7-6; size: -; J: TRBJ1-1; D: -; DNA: TGTGCCAGCAGCCCAAGCGGGATGAGCGCTGAAGCTTTCTTT; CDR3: CASSPSGMSAEAFF
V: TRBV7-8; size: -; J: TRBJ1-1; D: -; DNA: TGTGCCAGCAGCCTACAGGGTCCCACTGAAGCTTTCTTT; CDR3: CASSLQGPTEAFF
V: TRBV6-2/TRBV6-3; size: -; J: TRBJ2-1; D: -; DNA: TGTGCCAGCAGTTACTACGGCGGGGCGGTCTTC; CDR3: CASSYYGGAVF
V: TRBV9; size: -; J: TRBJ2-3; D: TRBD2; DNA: TGTGCCAGCAGCGTCGCGGGGGGGCTCAGCACAGATACGCAGTATTTT; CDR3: CASSVAGGLSTDTQYF
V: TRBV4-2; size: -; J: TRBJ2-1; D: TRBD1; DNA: TGTGCCAGCAGCTACCAAATAGGACAGGGAGGTGGCAATGAGCAGTTCTTC; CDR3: CASSYQIGQGGGNEQFF
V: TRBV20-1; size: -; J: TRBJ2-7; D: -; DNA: TGCAGTGCTAACCGGGACAAAACCTACGAGCAGTACTTC; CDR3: CSANRDKTYEQYF
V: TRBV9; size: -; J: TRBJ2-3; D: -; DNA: TGTGCCAGCAGCCCTCACGCGGGACAGCGCACAGATACGCAGTATTTT; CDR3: CASSPHAGQRTDTQYF
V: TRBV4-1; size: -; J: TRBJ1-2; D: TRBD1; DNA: TGCGCCAGCAGCCAAGGACAGGGAGTTTACGGCTACACCTTC; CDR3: CASSQGQGVYGYTF
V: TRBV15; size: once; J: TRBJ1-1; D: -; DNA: TGTGCCACCAGCAGGAGCCCCGGGGGGGGGAACACTGAAGCTTTCTTT; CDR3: CATSRSPGGGNTEAFF
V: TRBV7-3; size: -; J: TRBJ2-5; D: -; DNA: TGTGCCAGCAGCCAAAAGTTGGGTGTGACCCAGTACTTC; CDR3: CASSQKLGVTQYF
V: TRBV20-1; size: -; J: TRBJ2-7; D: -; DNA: TGCAGTGCTAGACCCCCCGCTAGCGCAGCCTACGAGCAGTACTTC; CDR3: CSARPPASAAYEQYF
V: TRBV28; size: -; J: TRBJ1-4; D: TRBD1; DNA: TGTGCCAGCAGTTTAGGGGGCATCGGGACAGCAGAAAAACTGTTTTTT; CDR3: CASSLGGIGTAEKLFF
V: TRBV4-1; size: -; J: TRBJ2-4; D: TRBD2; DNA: TGCGCCAGCAGCCAAGGACTAGCGGGAGGTGTTAACATTCAGTACTTC; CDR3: CASSQGLAGGVNIQYF
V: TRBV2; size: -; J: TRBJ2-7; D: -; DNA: TGTGCCAGCAGCCCAACCGGACAGAGATCCTACGAGCAGTACTTC; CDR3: CASSPTGQRSYEQYF
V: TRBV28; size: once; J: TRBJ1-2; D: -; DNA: TGTGCCAGCAGTTTAAATCCCACGGCTGAAGGCTACACCTTC; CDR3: CASSLNPTAEGYTF
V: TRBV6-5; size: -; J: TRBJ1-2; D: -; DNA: TGTGCCAGCAGTGTACGGGGTCTCTATGGCTACACCTTC; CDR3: CASSVRGLYGYTF
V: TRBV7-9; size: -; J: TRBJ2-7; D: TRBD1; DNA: TGTGCCAGCAGCCCGCTGACAGGGGGCCCCTCCTACGAGCAGTACTTC; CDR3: CASSPLTGGPSYEQYF
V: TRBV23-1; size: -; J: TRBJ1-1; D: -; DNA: TGCGCCAGCAGTCAATCGGGGGGGATGAACACTGAAGCTTTCTTT; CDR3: CASSQSGGMNTEAFF
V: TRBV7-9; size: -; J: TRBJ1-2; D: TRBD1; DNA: TGTGCCAGCAGCTTAAGGGGACAGGGGAGAGATGGCTACACCTTC; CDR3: CASSLRGQGRDGYTF
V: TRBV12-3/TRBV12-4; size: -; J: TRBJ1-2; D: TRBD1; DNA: TGTGCCAGCAGCCAACGGGACAGCGACGCGGATGGCTACACCTTC; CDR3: CASSQRDSDADGYTF
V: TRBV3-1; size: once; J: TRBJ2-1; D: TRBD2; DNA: TGTGCCAGCAGCCAAGATCCGGGGACTAGCGGGAGGAACTACAATGAGCAGTTCTTC; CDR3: CASSQDPGTSGRNYNEQFF
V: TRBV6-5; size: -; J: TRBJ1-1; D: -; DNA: TGTGCCAGCAGCTCTCGGACTTACACTGAAGCTTTCTTT; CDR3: CASSSRTYTEAFF
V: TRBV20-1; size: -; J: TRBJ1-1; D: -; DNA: TGCAGTGCTAGAGCACAGCTGAACACTGAAGCTTTCTTT; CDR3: CSARAQLNTEAFF
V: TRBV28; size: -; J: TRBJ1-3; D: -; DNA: TGTGCCAGCAGTTTACCCCAGGGGTATTATTTT; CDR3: CASSLPQGYYF